Listed below are T cell receptor beta chains from one sample, sequenced in a study of shared clonotypes between healthy human individuals. Sequencing used immunoSEQ multiplex PCR; TCRdb keeps in-frame clones, though not all of them. The sample includes about 1,500,000 clones, roughly 96% of them seen just once. Sequenced sample: naive CD4+ T cells sorted from blood. These receptor sequences come from a man aged 30-40 years in good health. The CDR3 runs from the conserved cysteine through the conserved F or W. D genes are given only for firm matches. Clone size, where shown, is once, few, many, or a class for clones that have expanded.

CDR3,DNA,J,size,D,V
CASSLEANTEAFF,TGTGCCAGCAGCTTGGAAGCGAACACTGAAGCTTTCTTT,TRBJ1-1,.,.,TRBV5-4
CASSYSRLRSYNEQFF,TGTGCCAGCAGTTACTCGCGACTCCGCTCCTACAATGAGCAGTTCTTC,TRBJ2-1,.,.,TRBV6-5
CASSLGQAQETQYF,TGTGCCAGCAGCTTAGGACAGGCGCAAGAGACCCAGTACTTC,TRBJ2-5,.,.,TRBV7-9
CSVETVLNTEAFF,TGCAGCGTGGAGACAGTTCTGAACACTGAAGCTTTCTTT,TRBJ1-1,once,.,TRBV29-1
CAWSVGGHYSNQPQHF,TGTGCCTGGAGTGTGGGAGGGCACTATAGCAATCAGCCCCAGCATTTT,TRBJ1-5,.,.,TRBV30
CASSLLGQGQETQYF,TGTGCCAGCAGCTTATTGGGACAGGGGCAAGAGACCCAGTACTTC,TRBJ2-5,.,TRBD1,TRBV7-9
CASSEVLLAPGELFF,TGTGCCAGCAGCGAGGTCCTTCTGGCCCCCGGGGAGCTGTTTTTT,TRBJ2-2,.,.,TRBV5-5
CASTGRGGRVFPGDTQYF,TGTGCCAGCACCGGACGGGGCGGGAGAGTTTTCCCAGGGGATACGCAGTATTTT,TRBJ2-3,once,TRBD2,TRBV28
CASSLLPFETQYF,TGTGCCAGCAGTCTTCTCCCTTTCGAGACCCAGTACTTC,TRBJ2-5,once,.,TRBV7-6
CASSQDGGVSTDTQYF,TGCGCCAGCAGCCAAGATGGGGGGGTTAGCACAGATACGCAGTATTTT,TRBJ2-3,.,TRBD2,TRBV4-1
CASSGRGGGAYEQYF,TGTGCCAGTTCCGGCCGGGGGGGCGGAGCCTACGAGCAGTACTTC,TRBJ2-7,.,TRBD2,TRBV28
CASSLFEASGMGNEQFF,TGTGCCAGCAGTTTATTTGAGGCTAGCGGGATGGGGAATGAGCAGTTCTTC,TRBJ2-1,.,TRBD2,TRBV27
CASSLLAGDETQYF,TGTGCCAGCAGCTTACTAGCGGGAGATGAGACCCAGTACTTC,TRBJ2-5,.,TRBD2,TRBV7-9
CASSMTGLKNTGELFF,TGTGCCAGCAGCATGACGGGCCTCAAGAACACCGGGGAGCTGTTTTTT,TRBJ2-2,.,.,TRBV9
CASSLWTGLNQPQHF,TGTGCCAGCAGTTTATGGACAGGCTTAAATCAGCCCCAGCATTTT,TRBJ1-5,.,.,TRBV28
CASSGGSSYEQYF,TGTGCCAGCAGCGGGGGGTCCTCCTACGAGCAGTACTTC,TRBJ2-7,.,.,TRBV9
CASSSTGSTMNTEAFF,TGTGCCAGCTCATCAACAGGCTCAACAATGAACACTGAAGCTTTCTTT,TRBJ1-1,.,.,TRBV18
CASSYRQNGQPQHF,TGTGCCAGCAGTTACCGCCAAAACGGGCAGCCCCAGCATTTT,TRBJ1-5,.,.,TRBV6-6
CASSLQDNEQFF,TGTGCCAGCAGTTTACAGGACAATGAGCAGTTCTTC,TRBJ2-1,.,.,TRBV28
CASSLLGGTSGMEAQFF,TGCGCCAGTAGCCTTCTCGGTGGGACTAGCGGGATGGAAGCTCAGTTCTTC,TRBJ2-1,.,TRBD2,TRBV5-1
CASSPGGPEGTDTQYF,TGCGCCAGCAGCCCGGGAGGGCCAGAGGGTACAGATACGCAGTATTTT,TRBJ2-3,.,TRBD2,TRBV5-1
CASSPLATNTGELFF,TGCGCCAGCAGCCCTCTGGCGACGAACACCGGGGAGCTGTTTTTT,TRBJ2-2,once,.,TRBV4-1
CASSLRVGQSFNQPQHF,TGTGCCAGCAGTTTAAGAGTAGGACAGAGTTTCAATCAGCCCCAGCATTTT,TRBJ1-5,.,.,TRBV28
CASSLVGLANYGYTF,TGTGCCAGCAGTTTAGTGGGTCTAGCTAACTATGGCTACACCTTC,TRBJ1-2,.,.,TRBV28
CASSQFSGANVLTF,TGTGCCAGCAGTCAGTTCTCTGGGGCCAACGTCCTGACTTTC,TRBJ2-6,once,.,TRBV28
CASSEAPAGTGGTYEQYF,TGTGCCAGCAGCGAAGCGCCTGCCGGGACAGGAGGAACCTACGAGCAGTACTTC,TRBJ2-7,.,TRBD1,TRBV6-1
CASTRLAGLAGDYNEQFF,TGTGCCAGCACACGCCTCGCAGGACTAGCGGGAGACTACAATGAGCAGTTCTTC,TRBJ2-1,once,TRBD2,TRBV9
CATSKRLAGGGPTDTQYF,TGTGCCACCAGCAAGCGACTAGCGGGAGGAGGTCCCACAGATACGCAGTATTTT,TRBJ2-3,.,TRBD2,TRBV15
CASSIQRADTQYF,TGTGCCAGTAGTATACAAAGAGCAGATACGCAGTATTTT,TRBJ2-3,.,.,TRBV19
CASSSAGVITDTQYF,TGTGCCAGCAGCTCCGCGGGAGTGATCACAGATACGCAGTATTTT,TRBJ2-3,.,TRBD2,TRBV7-2
CASSTRGWAQVETQYF,TGTGCCAGTAGTACCAGGGGATGGGCTCAAGTAGAGACCCAGTACTTC,TRBJ2-5,.,.,TRBV19
CASSEVGELAGELFF,TGCGCCAGCAGTGAAGTCGGGGAGTTAGCCGGGGAGCTGTTTTTT,TRBJ2-2,.,.,TRBV10-1
CASSPVHNEQFF,TGTGCCAGCTCACCAGTTCACAATGAGCAGTTCTTC,TRBJ2-1,.,.,TRBV18
CASSFSPGTYEQYF,TGTGCCAGCAGCTTTTCGCCGGGGACCTACGAGCAGTACTTC,TRBJ2-7,.,.,TRBV11-2
CSAKTTGLGYGYTF,TGCAGCGCAAAAACAACAGGGCTTGGCTATGGCTACACCTTC,TRBJ1-2,.,.,TRBV29-1